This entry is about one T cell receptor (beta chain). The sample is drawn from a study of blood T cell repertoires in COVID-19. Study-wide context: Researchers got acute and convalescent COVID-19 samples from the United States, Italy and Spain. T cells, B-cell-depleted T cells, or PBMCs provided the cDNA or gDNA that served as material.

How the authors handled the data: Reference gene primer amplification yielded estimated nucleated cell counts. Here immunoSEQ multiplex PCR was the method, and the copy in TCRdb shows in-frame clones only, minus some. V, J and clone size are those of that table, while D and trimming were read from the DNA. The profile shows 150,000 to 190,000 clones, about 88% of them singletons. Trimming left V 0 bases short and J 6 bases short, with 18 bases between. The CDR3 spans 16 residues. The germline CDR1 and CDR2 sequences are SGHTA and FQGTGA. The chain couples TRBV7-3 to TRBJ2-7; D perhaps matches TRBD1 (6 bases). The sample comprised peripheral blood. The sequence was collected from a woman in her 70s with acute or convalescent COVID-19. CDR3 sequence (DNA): TGTGCCAGCAGCTTAACGGCCGGGACACCTGGGTCCGAGCAGTACTTC. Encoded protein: CASSLTAGTPGSEQYF.